These 5 T cell receptor beta chains came from one sample sequenced in a study of T cell repertoires in cytomegalovirus infection. For these receptors, no antigen is known. TCRdb reprocessed the reads with MiXCR, giving one entry per CDR3 protein. The data show some 800,000 distinct CDR3 sequences, 25% to 35% seen once. The sequencing here drew on cultured CD8+ T cells from PBMCs, taken from culture after CMV antigen stimulation. The receptors derive from a human donor in good health (CMV status not recorded). Some clones in this sample may be carry-over from other donors' samples.

This clonotype turned up a few times. J is TRBJ2-2 and V is TRBV4-2; 16 positions match TRBD2. CDR1 is LGHNA and CDR2 is YNFKEQ in the germline V gene. The CDR3 length is 17 residues. V dropped 3 bases and J dropped 8; count of bases not matched to a gene: 6. CDR3 in DNA: TGTGCCAGCAGCCACTTCGGGACTAGCGGGGGGGCAGGGGAGCTGTTTTTT. It yields the protein CASSHFGTSGGAGELFF.

The chain joins TRBV7-9 to TRBJ2-5, with 9 positions matching TRBD1. The V segment lost 5 bases and the J segment 9 bases; nucleotides outside the gene matches: 22. Germline-derived CDR1 and CDR2 are SEHNR and FQNEAQ (reference sequence). There are 18 residues in the CDR3. CDR3 in DNA: TGTGCCAGCAGCGGCCTTACGGACAGGGGTAATTGGGCGGAGGCCCAGTACTTC. Its protein is CASSGLTDRGNWAEAQYF. The full variable domain, in which reference TRBV7-9 and TRBJ2-5 provide the parts outside the CDR3, is DTGVSQNPRHKITKRGQNVTFRCDPISEHNRLYWYRQTLGQGPEFLTYFQNEAQLEKSRLLSDRFSAERPKGSFSTLEIQRTEQGDSAMYLCASSGLTDRGNWAEAQYFGPGTRLLVL.

This clonotype was observed a few times. The chain couples TRBV3-1 to TRBJ2-1; TRBD1 is a possible D gene (5 bases). Germline loops: CDR1 LGHDT, CDR2 YNNKEL (reference sequence). Trimming removed 4 bases at V and 0 bases at J, with 13 bases between. The CDR3 sequence is 16 residues long. The CDR3 nucleotides are TGTGCCAGCAGCCGCGACAGTCACTCCTCCTACAATGAGCAGTTCTTC. Protein: CASSRDSHSSYNEQFF.

This clonotype was picked up a small number of times. Here the CDR3 reads CASGLDMDYGYTF. DNA of the CDR3: TGTGCTAGTGGTTTGGACATGGACTATGGCTACACCTTC. The chain has TRBV12-5 and TRBJ1-2; D call uncertain. The CDR3 has 13 residues. Trimming cost V 1 base and J 3 bases, with 6 bases left between them. Germline V gene sequence: CDR1 LGHNT, CDR2 FRNRAP. The full variable domain, its missing parts supplied by reference TRBV12-5 and TRBJ1-2, is DARVTQTPRHKVTEMGQEVTMRCQPILGHNTVFWYRQTMMQGLELLAYFRNRAPLDDSGMPKDRFSAEMPDATLATLKIQPSEPRDSAVYFCASGLDMDYGYTFGSGTRLTVV.

This clonotype was picked up many times. The chain employs TRBV19 and TRBJ2-3; D is perhaps TRBD1 (6 bases). The CDR3 loop spans 17 amino acids. V gave up 4 bases and J gave up 2 bases, with 19 bases separating them. Germline-derived CDR1 and CDR2 are LNHDA and SQIVND (reference sequence). The CDR3: CASSTQQGPIHTDTQYF. For the CDR3, the DNA is TGTGCCAGTAGTACCCAACAGGGACCGATTCACACAGATACGCAGTATTTT.